This TCR beta chain emerged from a study of blood T cell repertoires in COVID-19. About the research overall: Donors in the United States, Italy and Spain gave samples during acute or convalescent COVID-19. Sources were T cells, B-cell-depleted T cells, or PBMCs; the material itself was cDNA or gDNA.

In the original analysis: Estimation of nucleated cell counts was performed using reference gene primer amplification. Measured with immunoSEQ multiplex PCR; TCRdb has only the in-frame clones, and not every one. V and J calls and clone size are copied from that table; D and trimming were computed from the DNA. The sample shows some 250,000 clones, around 86% of them seen only once. Trimming cost V 2 bases and J 5 bases, with 12 bases left between them. Germline loops: CDR1 MNHEY, CDR2 SMNVEV (reference sequence). The CDR3 sequence is 14 residues long. The chain uses TRBV27 and TRBJ1-2; tentative D call: TRBD1 (6 bases). Sequenced input: peripheral blood. The clonotype was recovered from a woman in her twenties or thirties who had recovered from COVID-19. The CDR3 DNA reads TGTGCCAGCAGTTTACAGGGGTTGGGGTATGGCTACACCTTC. This sequence encodes CASSLQGLGYGYTF.